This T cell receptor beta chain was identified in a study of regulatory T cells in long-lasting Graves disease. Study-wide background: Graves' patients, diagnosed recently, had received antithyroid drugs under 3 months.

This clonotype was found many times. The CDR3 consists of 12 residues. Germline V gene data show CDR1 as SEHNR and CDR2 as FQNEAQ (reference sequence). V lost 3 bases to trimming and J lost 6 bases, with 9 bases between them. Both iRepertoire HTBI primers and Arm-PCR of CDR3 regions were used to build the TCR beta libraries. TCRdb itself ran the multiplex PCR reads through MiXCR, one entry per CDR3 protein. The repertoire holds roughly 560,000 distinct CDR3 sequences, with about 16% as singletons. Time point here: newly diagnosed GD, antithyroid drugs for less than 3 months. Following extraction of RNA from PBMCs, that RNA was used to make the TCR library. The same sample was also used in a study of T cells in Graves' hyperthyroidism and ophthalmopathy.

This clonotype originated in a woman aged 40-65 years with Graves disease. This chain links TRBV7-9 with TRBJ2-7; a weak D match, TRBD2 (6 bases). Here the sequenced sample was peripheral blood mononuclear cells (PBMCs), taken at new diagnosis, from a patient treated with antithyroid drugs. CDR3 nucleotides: TGTGCCAGCAGCTTCTTGGGGGGCGAGCAGTACTTC. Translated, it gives CASSFLGGEQYF. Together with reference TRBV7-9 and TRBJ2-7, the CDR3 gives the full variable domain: DTGVSQNPRHKITKRGQNVTFRCDPISEHNRLYWYRQTLGQGPEFLTYFQNEAQLEKSRLLSDRFSAERPKGSFSTLEIQRTEQGDSAMYLCASSFLGGEQYFGPGTRLTVT.